What follows are 22 T cell receptor beta chains derived from one specimen sequenced in a study of graft-versus-host responses after intestinal transplantation. What these receptors recognize is not known. The data were produced by immunoSEQ multiplex PCR, yet TCRdb's version contains in-frame clones alone and is incomplete. There are around 45,000 clones in the sample; about 93% occur only once, and 2% to 3% lies in the top ten. Material: unstimulated CD4+ T cells sorted from spleen or lymph node cells, obtained before transplant. These receptors were taken from a human donor who was the organ donor for an intestinal transplant.

The chain employs TRBV6-5 and TRBJ1-6, with D unresolved. Trimming took 6 bases from V and 9 from J, leaving 9 bases between them. This CDR3 contains 12 residues. The V gene's germline CDR1 is MNHEY and CDR2 SVGAGI. In DNA, the CDR3 is TGTGCCAGCAGGCGGGTTTTTTCACCCCTCCACTTT. It encodes CASRRVFSPLHF.

The gene calls are TRBV19 and TRBJ2-6, with D perhaps matching TRBD2 (6 bases). Germline lookup yields CDR1 LNHDA and CDR2 SQIVND (reference sequence). The CDR3 is 14 amino acids. The V gene lost 5 bases and the J gene lost 2 bases, with 7 bases spanning the gap. This chain's CDR3 is CASSRGTGANVLTF. The CDR3 coding sequence is TGTGCCAGTAGTCGGGGGACTGGGGCCAACGTCCTGACTTTC.

This sequence joins TRBV28 and TRBJ1-2; D gene uncertain. The germline V gene encodes CDR1 MDHEN and CDR2 SYDVKM. The length of the CDR3 is 13 residues. V was cut by 1 base and J by 2 bases, with 5 bases left in between. CDR3 bases: TGTGCCAGCAGTTTATTGAAGAACTATGGCTACACCTTC. Residues: CASSLLKNYGYTF.

This sequence joins TRBV7-6 and TRBJ2-7, with D unresolved. Germline CDR1 SGHVS, CDR2 FNYEAQ. CDR3 size: 11 residues. V was cut by 2 bases and J by 3 bases, with 2 bases left in between. Written as DNA, the CDR3 is TGTGCCAGCAGCTTAAACTACGAGCAGTACTTC. This gives the protein CASSLNYEQYF.

This chain links TRBV4-1 with TRBJ2-1; 8 bases line up with TRBD2. Germline V gene sequence: CDR1 MGHRA, CDR2 YSYEKL. This CDR3 contains 16 residues. The V segment lost 4 bases and the J segment 3 bases; nucleotides outside the gene matches: 8. CDR3 amino acids: CASSLEGLAGYNEQFF. CDR3 coding DNA: TGCGCCAGCAGCCTCGAGGGGCTAGCGGGCTACAATGAGCAGTTCTTC.

A word on this clone: One junction end does not reproduce the germline sequence, and a read error may be involved. The CDR3 coding sequence is TGTGCCAGCAGCTTAGTATCGGGGACCTTGACCTCCTGCGAGCAGTACTTC. This translates into CASSLVSGTLTSCEQYF. This chain connects TRBV11-2 to TRBJ2-7; perhaps D is TRBD1 or TRBD2 (5 bases each). The CDR3 extends over 17 amino acids. CDR1 and CDR2 (germline): SGHAT, FQNNGV.

This chain connects TRBV4-2 to TRBJ2-7; perhaps TRBD2 as D (6 bases). In germline, CDR1 is LGHNA, CDR2 YNFKEQ. The germline V and J ends were trimmed by 5 bases and 0 bases, with 8 bases remaining between them. This CDR3 region has 13 residues. As DNA, the CDR3 is TGTGCCAGCAGCTTGACTAGCTCCTACGAGCAGTACTTC. Translated: CASSLTSSYEQYF.

This clone has just one count. This chain uses TRBV13 with TRBJ2-7, with TRBD1 identical over 8 bases. Trimming took 8 bases from V and 0 from J; bases not matched to a gene: 6. There are 14 residues in the CDR3. The germline V gene has CDR1 PRHDT and CDR2 FYEKMQ (reference sequence). The CDR3 is CASSRTGSSYEQYF. The CDR3 DNA sequence: TGTGCCAGCTCGCGGACAGGGAGCTCCTACGAGCAGTACTTC.

This clone has just one count. The chain couples TRBV6-5 to TRBJ2-7, with D possibly matching TRBD1 (6 bases). The CDR3 extends over 14 amino acids. V shed 7 bases and J shed 1 base, with 14 bases lying between them. The germline gives CDR1 MNHEY, CDR2 SVGAGI. The CDR3 DNA follows: TGTGCCAGCACCTCCCCGACAGGATCCTACGAGCAGTACTTC. Translated: CASTSPTGSYEQYF.

The J gene is TRBJ1-2, the V gene TRBV28; 7 bases line up with TRBD1. This CDR3 region has 13 residues. V shed 8 bases and J 4 bases; nucleotides not matched to a gene: 7. Looked up from germline, CDR1 is MDHEN and CDR2 is SYDVKM. CDR3 DNA sequence: TGTGCCAGCTCCAGGGGGGGAGCCTATGGCTACACCTTC. Amino acids: CASSRGGAYGYTF.

The J gene is TRBJ2-6, the V gene TRBV4-1; D ambiguous. V gave up 1 base and J gave up 0 bases, with 13 bases separating them. CDR1 MGHRA and CDR2 YSYEKL come from the germline V gene. The CDR3 spans 18 residues. The DNA of the CDR3 is TGCGCCAGCAGCCAAGTCGAGGTACGCAGCTCTGGGGCCAACGTCCTGACTTTC. Translation gives CASSQVEVRSSGANVLTF.

In this sample, this clone turned up once. One end of the junction does not line up with germline, which may come from a read error. The J gene is TRBJ2-2, the V gene TRBV4-3; TRBD2 matches at 16 bases. CDR1 and CDR2 (germline): LGHNA, YSLEER. This CDR3 comprises 17 residues. CDR3 amino acids: CASSQGLAGGNIGELFF. In nucleotides, the CDR3 is TGCGCCAGCAGCCAGGGACTAGCGGGAGGGAACATCGGGGAGCTGTTTTTT.

The chain recombines TRBV6-1 with TRBJ2-7, with D uncertain. The CDR3 runs to 12 residues. V was shortened by 2 bases and J by 6 bases, with 8 bases between the two germline ends. The germline V gene encodes CDR1 MNHNS and CDR2 SASEGT. The CDR3 DNA reads TGTGCCAGCAGTGAAATAGTAGTCGAGCAGTACTTC. Translating gives CASSEIVVEQYF.

The rearrangement joins TRBV10-3 to TRBJ1-5; D remains unclear. Trimming removed 3 bases at V and 1 base at J, with 1 base between. Germline CDR1 and CDR2: ENHRY and SYGVKD. This CDR3 contains 12 residues. The DNA for the CDR3 is TGTGCCATCAGTGACAGCAATCAGCCCCAGCATTTT. Translation: CAISDSNQPQHF.

J is TRBJ2-7 and V is TRBV7-2; tentative D call: TRBD2 (5 bases). V was trimmed by 2 bases and J by 2 bases, leaving 10 bases between them. The CDR3 totals 14 residues. Germline V gene sequence: CDR1 SGHTA, CDR2 FQGNSA. CDR3 in amino acids: CASSLNLLAYEQYF. The DNA of the CDR3 is TGTGCCAGCAGCTTAAATCTACTAGCCTACGAGCAGTACTTC. Drawing the rest from reference TRBV7-2 and TRBJ2-7, the complete variable domain is GAGVSQSPSNKVTEKGKDVELRCDPISGHTALYWYRQSLGQGLEFLIYFQGNSAPDKSGLPSDRFSAERTGGSVSTLTIQRTQQEDSAVYLCASSLNLLAYEQYFGPGTRLTVT.

This clone appeared once. The chain carries TRBV7-6 and TRBJ2-2, with 8 bases aligning to TRBD2. The germline gives CDR1 SGHVS, CDR2 FNYEAQ. This CDR3 is 15 amino acids long. After removal of 5 bases from V and 3 bases from J, the junction contained 5 bases not matched to a gene. Written as DNA, the CDR3 is TGTGCCAGCAGCCCCCGGCGGGAGGACACCGGGGAGCTGTTTTTT. Encoded protein: CASSPRREDTGELFF. Full variable domain (outside the CDR3, taken from reference TRBV7-6 and TRBJ2-2): GAGVSQSPRYKVTKRGQDVALRCDPISGHVSLYWYRQALGQGPEFLTYFNYEAQQDKSGLPNDRFSAERPEGSISTLTIQRTEQRDSAMYRCASSPRREDTGELFFGEGSRLTVL.

The V call is TRBV12-2, the J call TRBJ2-1; TRBD2 is the table's D call and was not checked against the DNA. TRBV12-2 is an annotated pseudogene. CDR3 length: 17 residues. CDR3 region: CASRTEEGTSVYNEQFF. The CDR3 DNA reads TGTGCAAGTCGCACAGAAGAAGGGACTAGCGTGTACAATGAGCAGTTCTTC.

The rearrangement uses TRBV15 and TRBJ2-1; 11 positions agree with TRBD1. From germline, CDR1 is LNHNV and CDR2 YYDKDF (reference sequence). The CDR3 spans 16 residues. Trimming took 5 bases from V and 7 from J; bases not matched to a gene: 10. CDR3 DNA sequence: TGTGCCACCAGCCCCAACCGGGACAGGGGGTGGAATGAGCAGTTCTTC. Amino acid sequence: CATSPNRDRGWNEQFF.

The rearrangement joins TRBV19 to TRBJ2-1; D possibly uses TRBD1 or TRBD2 (6 bases each). From germline, CDR1 is LNHDA and CDR2 SQIVND (reference sequence). Trimming removed 7 bases at V and 9 bases at J, with 16 bases between. CDR3 length: 13 amino acids. The CDR3 bases are TGTGCCAGTACAGGGGAGGTTAGCGGTGAGCAGTTCTTC. Translating gives CASTGEVSGEQFF.

Comment on this clone: A far larger clone is one base from this, pointing to a likely read error. The rearrangement joins TRBV11-1 to TRBJ2-2; 7 nucleotides line up with TRBD1. Germline V CDR1 and CDR2: SGHAT, FQDESV (reference sequence). J gave up 10 bases and V 4 bases, and 9 bases lay outside the gene matches. The CDR3 runs 14 residues. CDR3 amino acids: CASSSGTVDTELFF. CDR3 coding DNA: TGTGCCAGCAGCTCCGGGACAGTCGACACGGAGCTGTTTTTT. The full variable domain, completed using reference TRBV11-1 and TRBJ2-2, is EAEVAQSPRYKITEKSQAVAFWCDPISGHATLYWYRQILGQGPELLVQFQDESVVDDSQLPKDRFSAERLKGVDSTLKIQPAELGDSAMYLCASSSGTVDTELFFGEGSRLTVL.

The V call is TRBV11-3, the J call TRBJ1-2; 8 nucleotides match TRBD1. The CDR3 has 13 residues. The germline V gene has CDR1 SGHNT and CDR2 YENEEA. Trimming took 6 bases from V and 4 from J; bases not matched to a gene: 4. The CDR3 spells CASRDRDIYGYTF. The CDR3 DNA reads as TGTGCCAGCAGGGACAGGGATATCTATGGCTACACCTTC.

The chain couples TRBV5-6 to TRBJ1-1; D unresolved. CDR3 size: 15 residues. Germline CDR1 SGHDT, CDR2 YYEEEE. Deletions cut 0 bases from V and 0 bases from J, with 9 bases between. The DNA for the CDR3 is TGTGCCAGCAGCTTGGGTCTGTCCATGAACACTGAAGCTTTCTTT. This sequence encodes CASSLGLSMNTEAFF.